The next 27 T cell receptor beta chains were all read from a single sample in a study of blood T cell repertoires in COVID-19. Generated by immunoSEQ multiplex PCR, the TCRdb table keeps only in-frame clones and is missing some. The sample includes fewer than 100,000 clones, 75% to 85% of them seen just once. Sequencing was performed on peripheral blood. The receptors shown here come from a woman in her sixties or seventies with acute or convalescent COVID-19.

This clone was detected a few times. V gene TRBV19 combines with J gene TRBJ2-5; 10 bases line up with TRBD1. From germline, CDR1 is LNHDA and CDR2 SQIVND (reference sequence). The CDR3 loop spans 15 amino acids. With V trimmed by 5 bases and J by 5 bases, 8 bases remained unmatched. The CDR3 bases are TGTGCCAGTAGTGTCGGGACAGGGGTTGGGGAGACCCAGTACTTC. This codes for CASSVGTGVGETQYF.

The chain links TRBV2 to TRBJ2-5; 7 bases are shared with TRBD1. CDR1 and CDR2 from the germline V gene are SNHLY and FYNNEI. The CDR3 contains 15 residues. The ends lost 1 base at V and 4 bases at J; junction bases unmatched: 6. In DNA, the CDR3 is TGTGCCAGCAGTGAAGATAGGGCAGGGGGAGAGACCCAGTACTTC. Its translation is CASSEDRAGGETQYF.

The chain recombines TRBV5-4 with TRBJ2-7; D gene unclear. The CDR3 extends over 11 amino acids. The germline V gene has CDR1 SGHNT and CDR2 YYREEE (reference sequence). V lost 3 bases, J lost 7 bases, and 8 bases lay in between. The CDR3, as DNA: TGTGCCAGCAGCTCACATGAAGAGCAGTACTTC. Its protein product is CASSSHEEQYF.

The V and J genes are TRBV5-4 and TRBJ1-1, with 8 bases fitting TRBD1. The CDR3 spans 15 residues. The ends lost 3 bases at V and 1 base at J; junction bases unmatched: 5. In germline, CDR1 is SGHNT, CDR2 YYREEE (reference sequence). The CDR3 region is CASSSTGGKNTEAFF. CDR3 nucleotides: TGTGCCAGCAGCTCTACAGGGGGAAAGAACACTGAAGCTTTCTTT.

The CDR3 DNA follows: TGTGCCAGCAGTGACGAGGCTAGCGGGGGAGATACGCAGTATTTT. Residues: CASSDEASGGDTQYF. The chain combines TRBV6-4 with TRBJ2-3; 10 bases are shared with TRBD2. The germline gives CDR1 MRHNA, CDR2 SNTAGT. The V and J ends lost 2 bases and 5 bases, in that order; junction bases with no gene match: 4. CDR3 length: 15 residues.

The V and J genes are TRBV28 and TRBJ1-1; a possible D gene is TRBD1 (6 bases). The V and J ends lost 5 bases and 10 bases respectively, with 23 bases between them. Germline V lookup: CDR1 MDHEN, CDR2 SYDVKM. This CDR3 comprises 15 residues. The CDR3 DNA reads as TGTGCCAGCAGTCCATCCGGGGGGCGGCCCTTGGGAGCTTTCTTT. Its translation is CASSPSGGRPLGAFF.

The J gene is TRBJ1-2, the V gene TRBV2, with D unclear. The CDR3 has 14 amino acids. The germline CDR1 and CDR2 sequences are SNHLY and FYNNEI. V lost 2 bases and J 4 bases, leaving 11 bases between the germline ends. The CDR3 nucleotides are TGTGCCAGCAGTGAACGGGGAAGGGCCTATGGCTACACCTTC. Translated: CASSERGRAYGYTF. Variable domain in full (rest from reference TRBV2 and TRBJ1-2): EPEVTQTPSHQVTQMGQEVILRCVPISNHLYFYWYRQILGQKVEFLVSFYNNEISEKSEIFDDQFSVERPDGSNFTLKIRSTKLEDSAMYFCASSERGRAYGYTFGSGTRLTVV.

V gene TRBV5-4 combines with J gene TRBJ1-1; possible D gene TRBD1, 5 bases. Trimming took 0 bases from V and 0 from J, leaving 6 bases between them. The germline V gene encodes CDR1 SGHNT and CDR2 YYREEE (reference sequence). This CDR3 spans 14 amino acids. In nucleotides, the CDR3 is TGTGCCAGCAGCTTGGGCAGGGTGAACACTGAAGCTTTCTTT. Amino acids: CASSLGRVNTEAFF.

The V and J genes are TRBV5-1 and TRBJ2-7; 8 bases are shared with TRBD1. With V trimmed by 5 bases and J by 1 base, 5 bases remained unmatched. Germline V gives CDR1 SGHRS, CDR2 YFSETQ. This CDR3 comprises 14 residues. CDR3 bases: TGCGCCAGCAGTCGGGACAGGCGGTCCTACGAGCAGTACTTC. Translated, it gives CASSRDRRSYEQYF. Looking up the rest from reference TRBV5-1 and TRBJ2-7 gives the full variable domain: KAGVTQTPRYLIKTRGQQVTLSCSPISGHRSVSWYQQTPGQGLQFLFEYFSETQRNKGNFPGRFSGRQFSNSRSEMNVSTLELGDSALYLCASSRDRRSYEQYFGPGTRLTVT.

The CDR3 region is CASSQVYSSYEQYF. CDR3 bases: TGTGCCAGCAGCCAAGTCTACAGCTCCTACGAGCAGTACTTC. The V gene is TRBV3-1 (or the pseudogene TRBV3-2), the J gene TRBJ2-7; D is undetermined. CDR1 is LGHDT, CDR2 YNNKEL, per germline (reference sequence). The CDR3 contains 14 residues. The V gene lost 1 base and the J gene lost 0 bases, with 7 bases spanning the gap.

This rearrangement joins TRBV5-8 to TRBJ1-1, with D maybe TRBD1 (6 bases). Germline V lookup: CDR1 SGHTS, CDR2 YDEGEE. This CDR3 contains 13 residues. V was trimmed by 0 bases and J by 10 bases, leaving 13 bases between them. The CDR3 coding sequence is TGTGCCAGCAGCTTGGCCAAACAGGGCCGAGCTTTCTTT. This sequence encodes CASSLAKQGRAFF. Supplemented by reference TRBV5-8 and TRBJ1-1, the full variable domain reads EAGVTQSPTHLIKTRGQQATLRCSPISGHTSVYWYQQALGLGLQFLLWYDEGEERNRGNFPPRFSGRQFPNYSSELNVNALELEDSALYLCASSLAKQGRAFFGQGTRLTVV.

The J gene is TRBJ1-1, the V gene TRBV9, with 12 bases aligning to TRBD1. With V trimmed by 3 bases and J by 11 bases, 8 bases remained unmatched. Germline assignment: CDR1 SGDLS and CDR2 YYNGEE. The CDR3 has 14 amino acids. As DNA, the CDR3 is TGTGCCAGCAGCGCTACCGGGACAGGGGGCCGCGCTTTCTTT. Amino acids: CASSATGTGGRAFF.

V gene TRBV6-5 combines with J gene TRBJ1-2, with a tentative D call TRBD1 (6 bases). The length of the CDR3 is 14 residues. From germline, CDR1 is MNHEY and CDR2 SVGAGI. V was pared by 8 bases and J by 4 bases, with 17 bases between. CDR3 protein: CASSVGGRGYGYTF. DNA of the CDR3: TGTGCCAGCTCGGTCGGGGGGCGCGGCTATGGCTACACCTTC.

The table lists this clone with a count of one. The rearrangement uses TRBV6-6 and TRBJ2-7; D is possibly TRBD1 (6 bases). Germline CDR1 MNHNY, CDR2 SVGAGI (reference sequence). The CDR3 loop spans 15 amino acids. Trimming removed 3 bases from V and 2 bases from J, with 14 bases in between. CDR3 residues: CASSYYRERTYEQYF. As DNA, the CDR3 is TGTGCCAGCAGTTATTACAGGGAGAGGACCTACGAGCAGTACTTC.

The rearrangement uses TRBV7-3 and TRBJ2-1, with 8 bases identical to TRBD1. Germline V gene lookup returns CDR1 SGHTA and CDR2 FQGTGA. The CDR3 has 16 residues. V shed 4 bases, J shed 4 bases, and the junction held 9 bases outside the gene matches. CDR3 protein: CASSSRGTGGYNEQFF. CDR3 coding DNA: TGTGCCAGCAGCTCCAGAGGGACAGGAGGTTACAATGAGCAGTTCTTC.

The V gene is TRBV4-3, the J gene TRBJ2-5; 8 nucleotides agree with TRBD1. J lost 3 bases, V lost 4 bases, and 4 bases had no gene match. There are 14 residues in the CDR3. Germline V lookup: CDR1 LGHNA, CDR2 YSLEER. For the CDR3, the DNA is TGCGCCAGCAGCCTTTGGGACAGGAAAGAGACCCAGTACTTC. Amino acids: CASSLWDRKETQYF.

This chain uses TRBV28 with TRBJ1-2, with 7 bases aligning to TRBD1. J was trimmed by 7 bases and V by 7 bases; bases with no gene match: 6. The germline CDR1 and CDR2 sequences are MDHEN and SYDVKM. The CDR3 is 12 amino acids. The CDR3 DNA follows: TGTGCCAGCAATCCACAGGGGACTGGCTACACCTTC. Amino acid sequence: CASNPQGTGYTF.

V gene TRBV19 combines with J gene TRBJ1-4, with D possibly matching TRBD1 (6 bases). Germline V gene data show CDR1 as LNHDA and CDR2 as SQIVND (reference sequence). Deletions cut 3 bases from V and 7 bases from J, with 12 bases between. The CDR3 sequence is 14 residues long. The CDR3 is CASSMGQRGEKLFF. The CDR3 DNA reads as TGTGCCAGTAGTATGGGACAAAGGGGTGAAAAACTGTTTTTT. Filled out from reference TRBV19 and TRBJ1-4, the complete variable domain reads DGGITQSPKYLFRKEGQNVTLSCEQNLNHDAMYWYRQDPGQGLRLIYYSQIVNDFQKGDIAEGYSVSREKKESFPLTVTSAQKNPTAFYLCASSMGQRGEKLFFGSGTQLSVL.

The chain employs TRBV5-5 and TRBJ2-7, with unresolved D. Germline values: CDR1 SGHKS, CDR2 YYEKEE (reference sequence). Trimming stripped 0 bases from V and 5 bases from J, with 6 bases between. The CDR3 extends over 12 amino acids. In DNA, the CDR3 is TGTGCCAGCAGCTTGGACTTGAACGAGCAGTACTTC. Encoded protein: CASSLDLNEQYF.

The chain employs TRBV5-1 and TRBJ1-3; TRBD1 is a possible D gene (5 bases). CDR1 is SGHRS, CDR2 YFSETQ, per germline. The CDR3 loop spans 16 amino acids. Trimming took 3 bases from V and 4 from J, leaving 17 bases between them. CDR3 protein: CASSSQGTTFGNTIYF. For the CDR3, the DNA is TGCGCCAGCAGCTCTCAGGGTACAACCTTCGGAAACACCATATATTTT.

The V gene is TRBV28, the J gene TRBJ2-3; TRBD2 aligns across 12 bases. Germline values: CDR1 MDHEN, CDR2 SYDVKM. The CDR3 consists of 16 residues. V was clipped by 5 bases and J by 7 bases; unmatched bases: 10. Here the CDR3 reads CASSTPTSGSTYTQYF. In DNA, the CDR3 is TGTGCCAGCAGTACACCGACTAGCGGGAGCACGTATACGCAGTATTTT.

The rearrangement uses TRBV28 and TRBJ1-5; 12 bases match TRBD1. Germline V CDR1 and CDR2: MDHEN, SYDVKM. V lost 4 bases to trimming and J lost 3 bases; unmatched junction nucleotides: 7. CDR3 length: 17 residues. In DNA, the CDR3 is TGTGCCAGCAGTTCCCGGGGACAGGGGGCAAACAATCAGCCCCAGCATTTT. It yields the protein CASSSRGQGANNQPQHF.

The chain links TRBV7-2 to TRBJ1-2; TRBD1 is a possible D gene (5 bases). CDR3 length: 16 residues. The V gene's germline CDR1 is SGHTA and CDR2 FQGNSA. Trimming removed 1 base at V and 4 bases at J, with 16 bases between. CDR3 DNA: TGTGCCAGCAGCTTAGAGTTCCGGGCAGGGCCCTATGGCTACACCTTC. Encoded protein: CASSLEFRAGPYGYTF.

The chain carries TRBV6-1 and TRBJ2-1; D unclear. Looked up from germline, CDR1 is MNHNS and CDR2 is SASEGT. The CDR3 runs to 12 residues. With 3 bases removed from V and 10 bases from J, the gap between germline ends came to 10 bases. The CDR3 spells CASSDRFGEQFF. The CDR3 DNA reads TGTGCCAGCAGTGACAGGTTCGGCGAGCAGTTCTTC.

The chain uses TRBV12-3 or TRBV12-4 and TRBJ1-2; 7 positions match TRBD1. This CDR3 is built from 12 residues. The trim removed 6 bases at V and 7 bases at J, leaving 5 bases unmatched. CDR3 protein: CASRGTVGGYTF. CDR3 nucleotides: TGTGCCAGCAGGGGGACAGTGGGTGGCTACACCTTC.

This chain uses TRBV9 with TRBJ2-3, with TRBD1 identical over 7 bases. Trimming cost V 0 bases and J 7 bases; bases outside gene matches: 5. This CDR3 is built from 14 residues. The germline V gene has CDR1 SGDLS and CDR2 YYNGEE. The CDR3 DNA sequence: TGTGCCAGCAGCGTAGGAGACAGGGAGTATACGCAGTATTTT. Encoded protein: CASSVGDREYTQYF.

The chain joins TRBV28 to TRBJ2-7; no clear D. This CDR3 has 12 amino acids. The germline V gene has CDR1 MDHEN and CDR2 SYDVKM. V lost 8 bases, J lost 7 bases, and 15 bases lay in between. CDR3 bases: TGTGCCAGCCTTCCTTTGGTCGGGGAGCAGTACTTC. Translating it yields CASLPLVGEQYF.